This TCR beta chain was recovered during a study of somatic mutations in cytotoxic T cells in rheumatoid arthritis. The study, taken as a whole, reports: Antigens targeted by the expanded CD8+ clones were unknown. Rheumatoid arthritis patients and age-matched healthy controls showed no significant difference in CD8+ T-cell clonality. Increasing age coincided with elevated CD8+ clonality among rheumatoid arthritis patients, though not among healthy controls. Exceedance of 20% of CD8+ cells by the largest CD8+ clone occurred in about an eighth of the 65 patients.

Looked up from germline, CDR1 is ENHRY and CDR2 is SYGVKD. The V gene lost 3 bases and the J gene lost 4 bases, with 10 bases spanning the gap. The CDR3 loop spans 13 amino acids. Sequencing used immunoSEQ multiplex PCR; TCRdb keeps in-frame clones, though not all of them. The sample carries approximately 12,000 clones, roughly four fifths recorded once. On this clone itself: The antigen is not known.

The chain is built from TRBV10-3 and TRBJ2-7; D may be TRBD2 (5 bases). The material sequenced was CD8+ T cells sorted from blood. The receptor comes from a woman in her thirties or forties in good health. Written as DNA, the CDR3 is TGTGCCATCAGTGATGACTACGCATACGAGCAGTACTTC. This translates into CAISDDYAYEQYF.